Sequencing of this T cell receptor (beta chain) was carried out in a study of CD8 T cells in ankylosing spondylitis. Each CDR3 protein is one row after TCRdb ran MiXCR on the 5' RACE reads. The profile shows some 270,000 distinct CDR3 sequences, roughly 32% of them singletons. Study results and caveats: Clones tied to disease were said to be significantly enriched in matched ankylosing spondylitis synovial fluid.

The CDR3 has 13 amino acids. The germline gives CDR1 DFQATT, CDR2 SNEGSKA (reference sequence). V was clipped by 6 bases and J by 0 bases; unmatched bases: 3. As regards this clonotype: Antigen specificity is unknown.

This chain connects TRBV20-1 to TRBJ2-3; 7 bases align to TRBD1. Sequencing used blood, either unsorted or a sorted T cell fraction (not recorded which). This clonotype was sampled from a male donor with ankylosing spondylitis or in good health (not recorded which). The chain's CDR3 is CSAPGGSTDTQYF. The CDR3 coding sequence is TGCAGTGCACCAGGGGGTAGCACAGATACGCAGTATTTT.